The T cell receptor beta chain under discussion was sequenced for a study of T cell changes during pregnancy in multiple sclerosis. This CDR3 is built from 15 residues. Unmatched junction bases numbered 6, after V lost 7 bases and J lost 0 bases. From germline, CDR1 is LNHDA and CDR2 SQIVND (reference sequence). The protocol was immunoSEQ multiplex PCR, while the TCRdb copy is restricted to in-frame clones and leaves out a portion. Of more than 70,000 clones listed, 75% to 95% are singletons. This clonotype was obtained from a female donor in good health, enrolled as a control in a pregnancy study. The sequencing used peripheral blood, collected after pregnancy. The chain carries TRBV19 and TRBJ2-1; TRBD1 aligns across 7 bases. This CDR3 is CASTEYRGSYNEQFF. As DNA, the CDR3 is TGTGCCAGTACCGAATACAGGGGCTCCTACAATGAGCAGTTCTTC.